Below, 15 T cell receptor beta chains from the same sample are listed, as sequenced in a study of identical twins. TCRdb reprocessed the 5' RACE reads via MiXCR and lists one record per CDR3 protein. Here the sample spans some 660,000 distinct CDR3 sequences, under 9% being singletons. These data are also associated with another study on yellow fever vaccine responses in identical twins.

The sequencing input was PBMCs. These receptors all stem from a woman aged 18-30 years in good health.

This clonotype was counted many times. The chain couples TRBV12-3 or TRBV12-4 to TRBJ2-5, with 7 bases identical to TRBD2. Losses at the gene ends were 3 bases for V and 5 bases for J; bases not matched to a gene: 6. This CDR3 has 14 amino acids. In DNA form, the CDR3 reads TGTGCCAGCAGTTTGGGAGTGGGGGGGGAGACCCAGTACTTC. Translated, it gives CASSLGVGGETQYF.

This clonotype was seen repeatedly, ten times or more. The chain couples TRBV29-1 to TRBJ2-7; maybe TRBD2 (5 bases). Per germline, CDR1 SQVTM and CDR2 ANQGSEA. The CDR3 runs to 11 residues. Trimming cost V 8 bases and J 5 bases, with 13 bases left between them. The CDR3 nucleotides are TGCAGCTACCGTGGAGGTGACGAGCAGTACTTC. Translating gives CSYRGGDEQYF.

Notes on this clonotype: The junction differs from germline at one of its ends, possibly a read error. V gene TRBV7-2 combines with J gene TRBJ2-2, with 12 bases fitting TRBD2. The germline V gene has CDR1 SGHTA and CDR2 FQGNSA. The CDR3 loop spans 17 amino acids. CDR3 nucleotide sequence: TGTGCCACCAGCCCCGGGACTAGCGGGCCTAACACCGGGGAGCTGTTTTTT. Translation: CATSPGTSGPNTGELFF.

The V call is TRBV20-1, the J call TRBJ2-7, with 10 bases matching TRBD2. Germline CDR1 and CDR2: DFQATT and SNEGSKA (reference sequence). The CDR3 contains 14 residues. V was clipped by 5 bases and J by 7 bases; unmatched bases: 11. The CDR3 nucleotides are TGCAGTGCTCCAGCGGGAGGGCTCCGTTGGGAGCAGTACTTC. Amino acid sequence: CSAPAGGLRWEQYF.

This clonotype has ten or more counts. J is TRBJ2-5 and V is TRBV28; D might be TRBD2 (6 bases). The V gene's germline CDR1 is MDHEN and CDR2 SYDVKM. This CDR3 region has 16 residues. V shed 4 bases and J shed 3 bases, with 18 bases lying between them. This CDR3 reads CASSSKGRRAEETQYF. The DNA of the CDR3 is TGTGCCAGCAGTTCCAAGGGGCGGAGGGCGGAAGAGACCCAGTACTTC.

Here the CDR3 reads CASSFGIIYEQYF. For the CDR3, the DNA is TGTGCCAGCAGCTTCGGGATTATCTACGAGCAGTACTTC. This sequence joins TRBV7-6 and TRBJ2-7, with D perhaps matching TRBD2 (5 bases). Trimming left V 3 bases short and J 3 bases short, with 9 bases between. CDR3 size: 13 residues. Germline V gene data show CDR1 as SGHVS and CDR2 as FNYEAQ.

This clonotype was seen a handful of times. V is TRBV27 and J is TRBJ2-5, with TRBD2 identical over 9 bases. This CDR3 is 16 amino acids long. The V and J ends lost 4 bases and 2 bases, in that order; junction bases with no gene match: 8. Germline lookup yields CDR1 MNHEY and CDR2 SMNVEV (reference sequence). The CDR3 is CASSYLGGGAQETQYF. The DNA for the CDR3 is TGTGCCAGCAGTTATCTAGGCGGGGGGGCTCAAGAGACCCAGTACTTC.

This clonotype turned up a few times. DNA of the CDR3: TGTGCCAGCTCCTCAACGGACAAGATCTATGGCTACACCTTC. It codes for CASSSTDKIYGYTF. The genes are TRBV18 and TRBJ1-2; D is perhaps TRBD1 (5 bases). The V and J ends lost 6 bases and 4 bases respectively, with 15 bases between them. Germline V gene lookup returns CDR1 KGHSH and CDR2 LQKENI. The CDR3 is 14 amino acids.

This clonotype came up many times. The rearrangement joins TRBV7-9 to TRBJ2-1; weak D call: TRBD2 (6 bases). Germline V gene data show CDR1 as SEHNR and CDR2 as FQNEAQ (reference sequence). Deletions cut 4 bases from V and 7 bases from J, with 17 bases between. This CDR3 contains 15 residues. In DNA form, the CDR3 reads TGTGCCAGCAGCTACGACAGCGGTGCGGGAAATGAGCAGTTCTTC. Protein: CASSYDSGAGNEQFF.

This chain joins TRBV3-1 and TRBJ2-7; D is unclear. Germline values: CDR1 LGHDT, CDR2 YNNKEL (reference sequence). CDR3 length: 19 amino acids. V was trimmed by 2 bases and J by 1 base, leaving 24 bases between them. DNA for the CDR3: TGTGCCAGCAGCCAACTGACACCTCCCGCCACGGGTCGGTCCTACGAGCAGTACTTC. Encoded protein: CASSQLTPPATGRSYEQYF.

The genes are TRBV7-9 and TRBJ1-1; D gene ambiguous. The CDR3 contains 15 residues. Germline-derived CDR1 and CDR2 are SEHNR and FQNEAQ (reference sequence). V lost 3 bases and J 1 base, leaving 12 bases between the germline ends. The CDR3 reads CASSLQFAENTEAFF. The CDR3 DNA reads TGTGCCAGCAGCTTGCAGTTTGCAGAGAACACTGAAGCTTTCTTT.

This clonotype has a handful of counts. The chain combines TRBV9 with TRBJ2-7, with a tentative D call TRBD2 (7 bases). The V and J ends lost 3 bases and 2 bases respectively, with 18 bases between them. Germline CDR1 is SGDLS and CDR2 is YYNGEE. CDR3 size: 16 residues. CDR3 loop: CASSAAGRGGPYEQYF. In DNA form, the CDR3 reads TGTGCCAGCAGCGCCGCCGGAAGGGGGGGCCCCTACGAGCAGTACTTC.

This clonotype was recorded at least ten times. The rearrangement links TRBV25-1 to TRBJ1-6; 8 bases line up with TRBD1. The CDR3 extends over 15 amino acids. The germline gives CDR1 MGHDK, CDR2 SYGVNS. V lost 1 base to trimming and J lost 9 bases; unmatched junction nucleotides: 5. The CDR3 sequence is CASSEFSGGSSPLHF. CDR3 sequence (DNA): TGTGCCAGCAGTGAATTCTCAGGGGGCAGTTCACCCCTCCACTTT.

This clonotype was found a few times. V usage is TRBV29-1 and J usage is TRBJ2-5; 12 bases fit TRBD2. The J segment lost 2 bases and the V segment lost 0 bases, leaving 7 bases of the junction unmatched. The CDR3 sequence is 17 residues long. The V gene's germline CDR1 is SQVTM and CDR2 ANQGSEA. In DNA, the CDR3 is TGCAGCGTTGAAGATCTAGTTCTAGCGGGGGGGCAAGAGACCCAGTACTTC. It yields the protein CSVEDLVLAGGQETQYF.

This clonotype was counted a few times. The rearrangement links TRBV6-1 to TRBJ1-4; D is undetermined. The length of the CDR3 is 14 residues. Trimming removed 10 bases from V and 0 bases from J, with 12 bases in between. The germline gives CDR1 MNHNS, CDR2 SASEGT. The CDR3 coding sequence is TGTGCCACCCAGCGCTGGGCAACTAATGAAAAACTGTTTTTT. This codes for CATQRWATNEKLFF.